The 31 T cell receptor beta chains in this list originate from one sample, sequenced in a study of T-cell reconstitution after alpha-beta-depleted transplantation in children (dated by TCRdb to the mid-2010s). Receptors were amplified or captured by PCR. The sequencer was an Illumina HiSeq 2500. TCR libraries were prepared with molecular barcoding, using unique molecular identifiers to normalize TCRbeta repertoire quantification. In TCRdb, the public reads were trimmed at Q25 with fastp and aligned with MiXCR, with productive beta chains retained. All rows with the same CDR3 protein become a single entry with the most common DNA and genes. The sample yields more than 200,000 distinct CDR3 sequences; about 25% were counted once. Of the sample, about 2.8% falls within the top ten clones. In light of the paper, this sample's treatment or condition label describes: allogeneic hematopoietic cell transplantation with graft depleted of TCRalphabeta T cells and CD19 B cells.

The material sequenced was PBMCs, taken before TCRalphabeta/CD19-depleted stem cell transplant. Receptors originate from a girl aged 2 to 10 with Fanconi anemia, due to receive a stem cell transplant.

The chain is built from TRBV11-2 and TRBJ1-5; 8 bases are shared with TRBD1. This CDR3 is built from 14 residues. The junction had 4 bases not matched to a gene; V was cut back by 5 bases and J by 4 bases. The germline V gene encodes CDR1 SGHAT and CDR2 FQNNGV. The CDR3 nucleotides are TGTGCCAGCAGCCGGGACAGGAGAAATCAGCCCCAGCATTTT. Translated: CASSRDRRNQPQHF.

This clonotype was seen repeatedly, ten times or more. V usage is TRBV20-1 and J usage is TRBJ2-4; maybe TRBD1 (5 bases). The CDR3 covers 14 residues. Germline loops: CDR1 DFQATT, CDR2 SNEGSKA (reference sequence). Trimming removed 0 bases at V and 8 bases at J, with 14 bases between. The DNA for the CDR3 is TGCAGTGCTAGAGATCGCAGGGTTAGGGACATTCAGTACTTC. Residues: CSARDRRVRDIQYF.

V and J are TRBV20-1 and TRBJ2-1; TRBD2 might be the D (6 bases). The CDR3 extends over 15 amino acids. V dropped 4 bases and J dropped 3 bases, with 16 bases sitting between them. The germline V gene encodes CDR1 DFQATT and CDR2 SNEGSKA (reference sequence). CDR3 residues: CSATTSTVFYNEQFF. For the CDR3, the DNA is TGCAGTGCTACTACTAGCACAGTTTTCTACAATGAGCAGTTCTTC.

CDR3 bases: TGTGCCAGCAGTGGTTCCAGTCGCAATCAGCCCCAGCATTTT. Translating gives CASSGSSRNQPQHF. The chain combines TRBV2 with TRBJ1-5, with unresolved D. The V and J ends lost 4 bases and 2 bases respectively, with 9 bases between them. The germline gives CDR1 SNHLY, CDR2 FYNNEI. The CDR3 runs to 14 residues. Supplemented by reference TRBV2 and TRBJ1-5, the full variable domain reads EPEVTQTPSHQVTQMGQEVILRCVPISNHLYFYWYRQILGQKVEFLVSFYNNEISEKSEIFDDQFSVERPDGSNFTLKIRSTKLEDSAMYFCASSGSSRNQPQHFGDGTRLSIL.

The chain carries TRBV7-6 and TRBJ2-7; 8 bases agree with TRBD2. Germline V gene lookup returns CDR1 SGHVS and CDR2 FNYEAQ. The junction had 9 bases not matched to a gene; V was cut back by 2 bases and J by 12 bases. The CDR3 consists of 13 residues. As DNA, the CDR3 is TGTGCCAGCAGCTTACTTCGGAGCGGGGGTATGTACTTC. It yields the protein CASSLLRSGGMYF.

A remark on this clonotype: At one end the junction does not follow the germline gene, possibly because of a read error. The gene calls are TRBV12-3 or TRBV12-4 and TRBJ2-1; 7 bases are shared with TRBD2. CDR3 length: 16 amino acids. This CDR3 is CASSFTRGRAYNEQFF. The CDR3 DNA reads as TGTGCCAGCAGTTTCACAAGAGGGAGGGCCTACAATGAGCAGTTCTTT.

The V and J genes are TRBV9 and TRBJ2-1, with 8 bases aligning to TRBD2. J lost 3 bases, V lost 2 bases, and 7 bases had no gene match. The germline V gene encodes CDR1 SGDLS and CDR2 YYNGEE. CDR3 length equals 16 residues. Here the CDR3 DNA reads TGTGCCAGCAGCGTGCAACCGGGACTAGACTACAATGAGCAGTTCTTC. Translating it yields CASSVQPGLDYNEQFF.

This clonotype has a handful of counts. This chain uses TRBV18 with TRBJ2-7; D possibly corresponds to TRBD2 (6 bases). Trimming shortened V by 4 bases and J by 7 bases, and 14 bases separated the two germline ends. The CDR3 spans 13 residues. Per germline, CDR1 KGHSH and CDR2 LQKENI. CDR3 residues: CASSQLGAGEQYF. In DNA, the CDR3 is TGTGCCAGCTCACAACTAGGGGCGGGGGAGCAGTACTTC.

This clonotype was counted a single time. The gene calls are TRBV20-1 and TRBJ2-4; D is ambiguous. V shed 5 bases and J shed 1 base, with 12 bases lying between them. CDR3 length: 14 residues. CDR1 is DFQATT and CDR2 is SNEGSKA in the germline V gene (reference sequence). CDR3 loop: CSAPNSFAKNIQYF. Here the CDR3 DNA reads TGCAGTGCTCCTAATTCGTTTGCCAAAAACATTCAGTACTTC.

The sample holds many counts of this clonotype. The V and J genes are TRBV7-2 and TRBJ2-1; the match to TRBD2 covers 9 bases. V was pared by 1 base and J by 4 bases, with 2 bases of the junction left unmatched. Germline-derived CDR1 and CDR2 are SGHTA and FQGNSA. CDR3 length equals 15 residues. As DNA, the CDR3 is TGTGCCAGCAGCTTAGGACTAGCGGAATACAATGAGCAGTTCTTC. Translation: CASSLGLAEYNEQFF.

A word on this clonotype: Being one base from a much bigger clone, this may be a read error. This chain uses TRBV13 with TRBJ1-1; D is undetermined. Germline CDR1 reads PRHDT; CDR2 reads FYEKMQ (reference sequence). The CDR3 totals 12 residues. In DNA, the CDR3 is TGTGCCAGCTGCTTTAACTTAAATGAAGCTTTCTTT. Amino acids: CASCFNLNEAFF.

This clonotype was counted many times. The V and J genes are TRBV27 and TRBJ2-7; 8 nucleotides line up with TRBD1. The germline gives CDR1 MNHEY, CDR2 SMNVEV (reference sequence). V was clipped by 5 bases and J by 0 bases; unmatched bases: 6. CDR3 length equals 15 residues. The CDR3 DNA sequence: TGTGCCAGCAGTCCCTTCGGACAGGGCTCCTACGAGCAGTACTTC. Its protein product is CASSPFGQGSYEQYF.

This rearrangement joins TRBV12-3 or TRBV12-4 to TRBJ1-4; 12 nucleotides agree with TRBD1. The CDR3 is made up of 17 amino acids. Germline trimming cut 6 bases from V and 3 bases from J; bases unmatched to any gene: 8. The CDR3 region is CASRQGQGARANEKLFF. The CDR3 region has the DNA TGTGCCAGCAGGCAGGGACAGGGGGCGCGGGCTAATGAAAAACTGTTTTTT.

This sequence joins TRBV15 and TRBJ2-7, with TRBD2 matching 11 bases. The CDR3 consists of 18 residues. Germline lookup yields CDR1 LNHNV and CDR2 YYDKDF (reference sequence). The V gene end was trimmed by 3 bases and the J gene end by 3 bases; junction bases not matched to a gene: 13. The CDR3 loop reads CATSRDSGRDPYIYEQYF. In nucleotides, the CDR3 is TGTGCCACCAGCAGGGATAGCGGGAGGGATCCGTACATCTACGAGCAGTACTTC.

This clonotype was seen a few times. The chain joins TRBV15 to TRBJ2-7, with TRBD1 as a possible D gene (5 bases). The CDR3 is 14 amino acids. The germline V gene has CDR1 LNHNV and CDR2 YYDKDF (reference sequence). Deletions cut 5 bases from V and 3 bases from J, with 14 bases between. The CDR3 reads CATSLSRGDYEQYF. DNA of the CDR3: TGTGCCACCAGCTTGAGTAGGGGTGACTACGAGCAGTACTTC.

The gene calls are TRBV21-1 and TRBJ2-4; TRBD1, the table's D call, lacks a check against the DNA. TRBV21-1 represents a pseudogene. This CDR3 has 15 amino acids. The CDR3 here is CASSGQRQGNVIQYF. The CDR3 DNA follows: TGTGCCAGCAGCGGCCAGAGACAGGGGAACGTCATTCAGTACTTC.

The sample holds many counts of this clonotype. This chain uses TRBV4-1 with TRBJ2-7, with D uncertain. The germline V gene has CDR1 MGHRA and CDR2 YSYEKL. This CDR3 comprises 13 residues. The V end was cut by 2 bases, the J end by 6 bases, with 11 bases between. This CDR3 reads CASSQSTLVEQYF. In nucleotides, the CDR3 is TGCGCCAGCAGCCAATCGACCTTAGTCGAGCAGTACTTC.

This clonotype has at least ten counts. The chain combines TRBV20-1 with TRBJ2-4; D call uncertain. Germline V lookup: CDR1 DFQATT, CDR2 SNEGSKA (reference sequence). This CDR3 has 12 amino acids. Trimming removed 6 bases at V and 6 bases at J, with 12 bases between. The chain's CDR3 is CSAPWLGNIQYF. For the CDR3, the DNA is TGCAGTGCCCCCTGGCTGGGAAACATTCAGTACTTC.

The genes are TRBV6-6 and TRBJ2-7; TRBD2 matches 9 bases. Looked up from germline, CDR1 is MNHNY and CDR2 is SVGAGI (reference sequence). V lost 5 bases and J lost 0; bases outside the gene matches: 8. This CDR3 is built from 16 residues. The CDR3 is CASSPPSGVISYEQYF. In DNA, the CDR3 is TGTGCCAGCAGTCCCCCTAGCGGGGTGATCTCCTACGAGCAGTACTTC.

The chain couples TRBV2 to TRBJ2-4; D uncertain. The V gene lost 5 bases and the J gene lost 7 bases, with 18 bases spanning the gap. The germline V gene has CDR1 SNHLY and CDR2 FYNNEI. This CDR3 is built from 15 residues. The CDR3, as DNA: TGTGCCAGCAGTCCTTTACCGGCTCCTGGTAACATTCAGTACTTC. This translates into CASSPLPAPGNIQYF.

This clonotype was seen at least ten times. The chain links TRBV20-1 to TRBJ2-5; D is perhaps TRBD1 or TRBD2 (5 bases each). The CDR3 consists of 16 residues. Germline V CDR1 and CDR2: DFQATT, SNEGSKA (reference sequence). Trimming shortened V by 6 bases and J by 5 bases, and 25 bases separated the two germline ends. The DNA for the CDR3 is TGCAGTGCCAATACAGGCCGGGGCCAGTTTTGGGAGACCCAGTACTTC. It specifies CSANTGRGQFWETQYF.

This clonotype showed up many times. The chain links TRBV29-1 to TRBJ2-3; TRBD1 might be the D (5 bases). The CDR3 totals 14 residues. Trimming took 8 bases from V and 2 from J, leaving 17 bases between them. CDR1 and CDR2 (germline): SQVTM, ANQGSEA. CDR3 protein: CSTRPRQSTDTQYF. DNA of the CDR3: TGCAGCACCCGCCCCCGACAGTCCACAGATACGCAGTATTTT.

This chain joins TRBV7-6 and TRBJ2-6; D remains unclear. V lost 0 bases to trimming and J lost 0 bases, with 12 bases between them. The CDR3 extends over 18 amino acids. Looked up from germline, CDR1 is SGHVS and CDR2 is FNYEAQ. The CDR3 loop is CASSLARDTFSGANVLTF. CDR3 nucleotides: TGTGCCAGCAGCTTAGCCCGTGACACATTCTCTGGGGCCAACGTCCTGACTTTC.

This clonotype was picked up many times. This chain joins TRBV29-1 and TRBJ2-1; 7 bases agree with TRBD2. The germline gives CDR1 SQVTM, CDR2 ANQGSEA. With 7 bases clipped from V and 6 bases from J, the junction kept 9 bases outside the gene matches. The CDR3 loop spans 13 amino acids. The CDR3 protein is CSETGGTGNEQFF. For the CDR3, the DNA is TGCAGCGAAACGGGGGGAACCGGCAATGAGCAGTTCTTC.

The rearrangement joins TRBV3-1 to TRBJ2-5; D is tentatively TRBD1 or TRBD2 (6 bases each). This CDR3 comprises 11 residues. The V end lost 0 bases, the J end lost 13 bases, and 9 bases lay between the germline ends. From germline, CDR1 is LGHDT and CDR2 YNNKEL (reference sequence). CDR3 amino acids: CASSQDRGRYF. Written as DNA, the CDR3 is TGTGCCAGCAGCCAAGATCGGGGGCGGTACTTC.

The chain joins TRBV6-1 to TRBJ1-6; 7 nucleotides line up with TRBD1. The CDR3 extends over 14 amino acids. After removal of 6 bases from V and 9 bases from J, the junction contained 8 bases not matched to a gene. CDR1 is MNHNS and CDR2 is SASEGT in the germline V gene. DNA of the CDR3: TGTGCCAGCAGCCGCCGGGACAGCGGTTCACCCCTCCACTTT. Translating it yields CASSRRDSGSPLHF.

This clonotype was recorded at least ten times. The chain joins TRBV25-1 to TRBJ2-1; TRBD1 matches at 10 bases. Trimming took 1 base from V and 8 from J; bases not matched to a gene: 8. The germline gives CDR1 MGHDK, CDR2 SYGVNS. CDR3 size: 16 residues. CDR3 coding DNA: TGTGCCAGCAGTGAATTTCAGGACAGGGGGTTGTATGAGCAGTTCTTC. Translation: CASSEFQDRGLYEQFF.

This clonotype was observed many times. The rearrangement uses TRBV12-3 or TRBV12-4 and TRBJ1-5; D is ambiguous. Trimming took 3 bases from V and 6 from J, leaving 12 bases between them. The CDR3 covers 14 residues. CDR3 nucleotide sequence: TGTGCCAGCAGTTTCCATCAAGGAGGTCAGCCCCAGCATTTT. It yields the protein CASSFHQGGQPQHF.

This clonotype showed up many times. The chain uses TRBV12-3 or TRBV12-4 and TRBJ2-7, with TRBD2 identical over 7 bases. With V trimmed by 8 bases and J by 3 bases, 10 bases remained unmatched. The CDR3 runs 14 residues. The CDR3 DNA follows: TGTGCCAGCGCGGGGGAGGGCCTTGTCTACGAGCAGTACTTC. Its translation is CASAGEGLVYEQYF.

This clonotype was seen ten or more times. This sequence joins TRBV24-1 and TRBJ2-1, with D possibly being TRBD1 (7 bases). This CDR3 region has 16 residues. The germline V and J ends were trimmed by 2 bases and 1 base, with 11 bases remaining between them. Looked up from germline, CDR1 is KGHDR and CDR2 is SFDVKD. The CDR3 reads CATSDWAGGSYNEQFF. Here the CDR3 DNA reads TGTGCCACCAGTGATTGGGCAGGGGGGTCCTACAATGAGCAGTTCTTC.

V usage is TRBV25-1 and J usage is TRBJ2-3, with D unresolved. From germline, CDR1 is MGHDK and CDR2 SYGVNS. The CDR3 is 14 residues long. The V end lost 6 bases, the J end lost 2 bases, and 12 bases lay between the germline ends. The CDR3 DNA reads as TGTGCCAGCAGAGAGGTGGGCCCCACAGATACGCAGTATTTT. Translation gives CASREVGPTDTQYF.